This T cell receptor beta chain was profiled in a study of regulatory T cells in long-lasting Graves disease. The V and J ends lost 5 bases and 2 bases respectively, with 16 bases between them. Germline lookup yields CDR1 DFQATT and CDR2 SNEGSKA (reference sequence). The CDR3 length is 14 residues. CDR3 regions were amplified by Arm-PCR using iRepertoire HTBI primers to build TCR beta libraries. Each CDR3 protein gets one entry after TCRdb re-called the multiplex PCR reads with MiXCR. The sample lists approximately 460,000 distinct CDR3 sequences, about 15% occurring once. Described time point: newly diagnosed GD, antithyroid drugs for less than 3 months. The TCR library was made from RNA extracted from PBMCs. The sample was also linked to a second study, of T cells in Graves' hyperthyroidism and ophthalmopathy. That paper adds: Uncontrolled infection, other autoimmune disease, pregnancy or lactation led to exclusion.

V usage is TRBV20-1 and J usage is TRBJ2-7, with a weak D call TRBD2 (6 bases). Sequenced here: peripheral blood mononuclear cells (PBMCs), sampled at new diagnosis, from a patient treated with antithyroid drugs. This clonotype originated in a woman aged 30 to 39 with Graves disease. In DNA form, the CDR3 reads TGCAGTGCTCGGGGATGGAGGGGCCCCTACGAGCAGTACTTC. This gives the protein CSARGWRGPYEQYF.